Following are 21 T cell receptor beta chains from one sample sequenced in a study of shared clonotypes between healthy human individuals. Sequenced by immunoSEQ multiplex PCR; TCRdb stores in-frame clones only, minus some. The profile shows a few million clones, around 94% of them singletons. Sequencing input: naive CD4+ T cells sorted from blood. Stated subset: CD45RA+ positively selected. The receptors stem from a man younger than 30 in good health.

The chain joins TRBV7-3 to TRBJ1-4; D is perhaps TRBD1 (5 bases). V dropped 5 bases and J dropped 7 bases, with 17 bases sitting between them. Germline V gene lookup returns CDR1 SGHTA and CDR2 FQGTGA. The length of the CDR3 is 15 residues. The CDR3 sequence is CASSPGRGLGEKLFF. CDR3 nucleotide sequence: TGTGCCAGCAGCCCCGGGAGGGGATTGGGTGAAAAACTGTTTTTT. Variable domain in full (rest from reference TRBV7-3 and TRBJ1-4): GAGVSQTPSNKVTEKGKYVELRCDPISGHTALYWYRQSLGQGPEFLIYFQGTGAADDSGLPNDRFFAVRPEGSVSTLKIQRTERGDSAVYLCASSPGRGLGEKLFFGSGTQLSVL.

This chain links TRBV10-3 with TRBJ2-7, with 9 bases that match TRBD2. Germline lookup yields CDR1 ENHRY and CDR2 SYGVKD. Germline trimming cut 3 bases from V and 2 bases from J; bases unmatched to any gene: 8. The CDR3 is 16 amino acids. CDR3 nucleotide sequence: TGTGCCATCAGTGACGCCCTTAGCGGGAGTCCCTACGAGCAGTACTTC. Its protein product is CAISDALSGSPYEQYF.

CDR3 nucleotide sequence: TGTGCCAGCACCACGGGGGTTAGTGGAACTGAAGCTTTCTTT. The encoded protein is CASTTGVSGTEAFF. V usage is TRBV6-5 and J usage is TRBJ1-1, with TRBD1 as a possible D gene (5 bases). This CDR3 is built from 14 residues. Germline CDR1 and CDR2: MNHEY and SVGAGI. V was pared by 7 bases and J by 5 bases, with 17 bases between.

V gene TRBV7-2 combines with J gene TRBJ1-2, with a weak D call TRBD1 (6 bases). Trimming cost V 5 bases and J 4 bases, with 17 bases left between them. The germline V gene has CDR1 SGHTA and CDR2 FQGNSA. This CDR3 has 15 residues. Here the CDR3 reads CASSIRDRPFYGYTF. The DNA for the CDR3 is TGTGCCAGCAGCATAAGAGACAGGCCGTTCTATGGCTACACCTTC.

The CDR3 sequence is CASSESGRGNTGELFF. The CDR3 DNA is TGCGCCAGCAGTGAGTCCGGACGGGGGAACACCGGGGAGCTGTTTTTT. The chain carries TRBV10-1 and TRBJ2-2, with D possibly being TRBD2 (5 bases). Trimming stripped 0 bases from V and 1 base from J, with 9 bases between. The length of the CDR3 is 16 residues. Germline-derived CDR1 and CDR2 are WNHNN and SYGVQD (reference sequence).

The chain couples TRBV5-4 to TRBJ1-1, with 8 bases identical to TRBD1. The ends lost 0 bases at V and 1 base at J; junction bases unmatched: 2. Per germline, CDR1 SGHNT and CDR2 YYREEE (reference sequence). CDR3 length equals 15 residues. The CDR3 region is CASSLGQGANTEAFF. In nucleotides, the CDR3 is TGTGCCAGCAGCTTGGGTCAGGGGGCGAACACTGAAGCTTTCTTT.

J is TRBJ1-5 and V is TRBV19, with D possibly being TRBD1 (5 bases). Trimming left V 10 bases short and J 0 bases short, with 16 bases between. This CDR3 has 15 residues. Germline V lookup: CDR1 LNHDA, CDR2 SQIVND (reference sequence). This chain's CDR3 is CATKTTAYSNQPQHF. The CDR3 nucleotides are TGTGCCACGAAAACGACAGCATATAGCAATCAGCCCCAGCATTTT. The full variable domain, its missing parts supplied by reference TRBV19 and TRBJ1-5, is DGGITQSPKYLFRKEGQNVTLSCEQNLNHDAMYWYRQDPGQGLRLIYYSQIVNDFQKGDIAEGYSVSREKKESFPLTVTSAQKNPTAFYLCATKTTAYSNQPQHFGDGTRLSIL.

The chain links TRBV2 to TRBJ2-7; D gene uncertain. V was pared by 7 bases and J by 0 bases, with 16 bases between. CDR3 length equals 15 residues. CDR1 and CDR2 (germline): SNHLY, FYNNEI. CDR3 region: CASTMDLYHSYEQYF. Here the CDR3 DNA reads TGTGCCAGCACTATGGACCTCTATCACTCCTACGAGCAGTACTTC. Combining the CDR3 with reference TRBV2 and TRBJ2-7 gives the whole variable domain EPEVTQTPSHQVTQMGQEVILRCVPISNHLYFYWYRQILGQKVEFLVSFYNNEISEKSEIFDDQFSVERPDGSNFTLKIRSTKLEDSAMYFCASTMDLYHSYEQYFGPGTRLTVT.

The chain links TRBV10-3 to TRBJ1-2, with unresolved D. V was clipped by 4 bases and J by 11 bases, with 11 bases between them. The CDR3 loop spans 11 amino acids. Germline V gene sequence: CDR1 ENHRY, CDR2 SYGVKD. The CDR3 sequence: CAISVEGTYTF. CDR3 nucleotide sequence: TGTGCCATCAGTGTGGAAGGTACATACACCTTC.

The chain couples TRBV5-1 to TRBJ2-7; TRBD1 or TRBD2 may be the D gene (6 bases each). The V gene lost 6 bases and the J gene lost 3 bases, with 16 bases spanning the gap. The V gene's germline CDR1 is SGHRS and CDR2 YFSETQ. The CDR3 has 14 residues. The CDR3 bases are TGCGCCAGCACTCGAGGGGGGACCCTCTACGAGCAGTACTTC. Its protein product is CASTRGGTLYEQYF.

This chain uses TRBV5-1 with TRBJ2-6; maybe TRBD1 (6 bases). In germline, CDR1 is SGHRS, CDR2 YFSETQ. The CDR3 consists of 15 residues. V shed 1 base and J shed 2 bases, with 7 bases lying between them. CDR3 sequence: CASSLNRAGANVLTF. CDR3 bases: TGCGCCAGCAGCTTGAACAGGGCTGGGGCCAACGTCCTGACTTTC.

The chain employs TRBV19 and TRBJ2-3, with 10 positions matching TRBD2. This CDR3 has 16 amino acids. V was clipped by 5 bases and J by 0 bases; unmatched bases: 5. CDR1 is LNHDA and CDR2 is SQIVND in the germline V gene (reference sequence). CDR3 residues: CASSDGLAVSTDTQYF. The CDR3 coding sequence is TGTGCCAGTAGTGACGGACTAGCGGTAAGCACAGATACGCAGTATTTT.

This clone was detected a few times. The same CDR3 also results from other DNA sequences found in this sample. The chain links TRBV19 to TRBJ1-1; D is unclear. From germline, CDR1 is LNHDA and CDR2 SQIVND (reference sequence). The V end lost 0 bases, the J end lost 4 bases, and 6 bases lay between the germline ends. CDR3 size: 13 residues. CDR3 loop: CASSIDRGTEAFF. The CDR3 region has the DNA TGTGCCAGTAGTATAGATCGAGGCACTGAAGCTTTCTTT.

This chain uses TRBV18 with TRBJ2-5; unclear D gene. CDR3 length: 12 residues. CDR1 KGHSH and CDR2 LQKENI come from the germline V gene. The V end lost 5 bases, the J end lost 5 bases, and 9 bases lay between the germline ends. CDR3 sequence reads: CASSSFTETQYF. The CDR3 DNA follows: TGTGCCAGCTCATCATTTACGGAGACCCAGTACTTC.

The V gene is TRBV30, the J gene TRBJ1-3; TRBD1 aligns across 7 bases. The CDR3 length is 14 residues. CDR1 is GTSNPN, CDR2 SVGIG, per germline (reference sequence). V shed 7 bases, J shed 0 bases, and the junction held 6 bases outside the gene matches. CDR3 bases: TGTGCCTCACACAGGGGAATCTCTGGAAACACCATATATTTT. Residues: CASHRGISGNTIYF.

The J gene is TRBJ1-5, the V gene TRBV6-1; the D is unclear. Germline V gives CDR1 MNHNS, CDR2 SASEGT. Trimming left V 0 bases short and J 6 bases short, with 6 bases between. The CDR3 covers 13 residues. The CDR3 DNA sequence: TGTGCCAGCAGTGAAGCGCTGGGTCAGCCCCAGCATTTT. This translates into CASSEALGQPQHF.

The J gene is TRBJ2-5, the V gene TRBV5-6; TRBD1 agrees at 10 bases. CDR1 is SGHDT, CDR2 YYEEEE, per germline. This CDR3 has 16 amino acids. The junction had 4 bases not matched to a gene; V was cut back by 1 base and J by 1 base. CDR3 protein: CASSLIGQGVQETQYF. The CDR3 DNA is TGTGCCAGCAGCTTGATCGGACAGGGGGTCCAAGAGACCCAGTACTTC. The full variable domain, completed using reference TRBV5-6 and TRBJ2-5, is DAGVTQSPTHLIKTRGQQVTLRCSPKSGHDTVSWYQQALGQGPQFIFQYYEEEERQRGNFPDRFSGHQFPNYSSELNVNALLLGDSALYLCASSLIGQGVQETQYFGPGTRLLVL.

Only one count was recorded for this clone. This sequence joins TRBV11-2 and TRBJ2-5, with D possibly being TRBD1 or TRBD2 (5 bases each). The CDR3 totals 17 residues. V was cut by 4 bases and J by 2 bases, with 20 bases left in between. The germline gives CDR1 SGHAT, CDR2 FQNNGV. The CDR3 nucleotides are TGTGCCAGCAGCTCTCCCCCCGGGGCGTCGCGGCAAGAGACCCAGTACTTC. Amino acids: CASSSPPGASRQETQYF.

V and J are TRBV2 and TRBJ1-1; 8 nucleotides line up with TRBD1. CDR1 and CDR2 (germline): SNHLY, FYNNEI. CDR3 length equals 12 residues. Germline trimming cut 8 bases from V and 7 bases from J; bases unmatched to any gene: 6. The chain's CDR3 is CASSGTGLEAFF. CDR3 nucleotide sequence: TGTGCCAGCTCCGGGACAGGCCTTGAAGCTTTCTTT.

The CDR3 loop is CASSLALGGGRDAGYTF. In nucleotides, the CDR3 is TGTGCCAGCAGCTTAGCCCTTGGGGGGGGGCGAGATGCTGGCTACACCTTC. The V call is TRBV7-2, the J call TRBJ1-2; maybe TRBD1 (6 bases). Germline CDR1 reads SGHTA; CDR2 reads FQGNSA. The CDR3 consists of 17 residues. Between the trimmed V and J ends, which lost 0 bases and 7 bases, there was a span of 21 bases.

The gene calls are TRBV25-1 and TRBJ1-3, with 11 bases that match TRBD1. Germline V gives CDR1 MGHDK, CDR2 SYGVNS. The length of the CDR3 is 13 residues. Trimming took 8 bases from V and 11 from J; bases not matched to a gene: 8. For the CDR3, the DNA is TGTGCCAGCCAGGGGACAGGGGGAATGCCCATATATTTT. As protein: CASQGTGGMPIYF.